These T cell receptor beta chains were read from a single sample in a study of blood T cell repertoires in COVID-19. Assay used: immunoSEQ multiplex PCR; TCRdb lists only in-frame clones, some missing. This repertoire shows 200,000 to 300,000 clones, over 80% found once; its top ten account for around 3%. Sequences were obtained from PBMCs or T cells enriched from blood (not recorded which). These receptors all stem from a woman between 40 and 55 years old who had been exposed to COVID-19. Each CDR3 is given with its conserved first and last residue. The order of the fields is clone size, J gene, V gene, D gene, CDR3 DNA, CDR3 protein. D genes are given only for firm matches. The size field is filled for only some rows; it gives once, few, many or a size class.

NA	TRBJ2-1	TRBV9	TRBD2	TGTGCCAGCAGCGTAAATGGGGAGGGGACCTACAATGAGCAGTTCTTC	CASSVNGEGTYNEQFF
NA	TRBJ1-5	TRBV19	NA	TGTGCCAGTAGTATAACTGAGGGCAATCAGCCCCAGCATTTT	CASSITEGNQPQHF
NA	TRBJ2-2	TRBV18	TRBD1	TGTGCCAGCTCACCAAGGACAGGGGGTTTGAACACCGGGGAGCTGTTTTTT	CASSPRTGGLNTGELFF
NA	TRBJ1-1	TRBV5-6	NA	TGTGCCAGCAGCTTGGGAGGTTCTTCCAGAGCTTTCTTT	CASSLGGSSRAFF
NA	TRBJ2-6	TRBV19	TRBD1	TGTGCCACCCTCAACCCCGGGACAGAGCCAACTGGGGCCAACGTCCTGACTTTC	CATLNPGTEPTGANVLTF
NA	TRBJ1-1	TRBV29-1	TRBD1	TGCAGCGTTGGGACAGGGGTCACTGAAGCTTTCTTT	CSVGTGVTEAFF
NA	TRBJ1-5	TRBV24-1	TRBD1	TGTGCCACCAGTGATTCTCCCGGGGGACAGGGTCGGGGCAATCAGCCCCAGCATTTT	CATSDSPGGQGRGNQPQHF
NA	TRBJ1-5	TRBV5-1	NA	TGTGCCAGCAGCTTGGAGTCCAGAAGCAATCAGCCCCAGCATTTT	CASSLESRSNQPQHF
NA	TRBJ2-7	TRBV7-9	NA	TGTGCCAGCAGCCACCCCCCAGGGTTCCACGAGCAGTACTTC	CASSHPPGFHEQYF
NA	TRBJ2-3	TRBV7-8	NA	TGTGCCAGCAGCCCCTACGGCGGACAGAAGGCAGATACGCAGTATTTT	CASSPYGGQKADTQYF
NA	TRBJ1-2	TRBV11-3	NA	TGTGCCAGCAGCCGGGGGGGACCGCGACGCTATGGCTACACCTTC	CASSRGGPRRYGYTF
NA	TRBJ2-1	TRBV4-3	TRBD2	TGCGCCAGCAGCCAAGATGCGGCTAGCGGGAGGTATGAGCAGTTCTTC	CASSQDAASGRYEQFF
NA	TRBJ1-1	TRBV19	NA	TGTGCCAGTAGTATCTGGCAGGTGAACACTGAAGCTTTCTTT	CASSIWQVNTEAFF
NA	TRBJ2-3	TRBV27	TRBD1	TGTGCCAGCAGTCCCTGGACAGGGGGAACAGATACGCAGTATTTT	CASSPWTGGTDTQYF
NA	TRBJ1-2	TRBV19	TRBD1	TGTGCCAGTTCTCTGGGACAGGGATGGTTTGGCTACACCTTC	CASSLGQGWFGYTF
once	TRBJ2-5	TRBV3-1/TRBV3-2	TRBD2	TGTGCCAGCAGCCGAGGGGTGGTTAGCGGGGGGGCGTCAGAGACCCAGTACTTC	CASSRGVVSGGASETQYF
NA	TRBJ1-5	TRBV28	NA	TGTGCCAGCAGTTCGGGGGGGGCAGGCAATCAGCCCCAGCATTTT	CASSSGGAGNQPQHF
NA	TRBJ1-2	TRBV18	TRBD1	TGTGCCAGCTCACCACCGGGACAGGGGGCGCGGGGCTATGGCTACACCTTC	CASSPPGQGARGYGYTF
NA	TRBJ2-7	TRBV4-3	TRBD1	TGCGCCAGCAGCCAAGAGGTCCACGGGACAGGGGGCTACGAGCAGTACTTC	CASSQEVHGTGGYEQYF
NA	TRBJ1-4	TRBV3-1/TRBV3-2	NA	TGTGCCAGCAGCCGACAGGATAATGAAAAACTGTTTTTT	CASSRQDNEKLFF
NA	TRBJ1-6	TRBV19	NA	TGTGCCAGTAGCTGGGCCCGGGGGAGTAATTCACCCCTCCACTTT	CASSWARGSNSPLHF
NA	TRBJ1-1	TRBV12-3/TRBV12-4	NA	TGTGCCAGCAGTTCCGCGTCGAACACTGAAGCTTTCTTT	CASSSASNTEAFF
NA	TRBJ1-5	TRBV12-5	NA	TGTGCTAGTGGTTTGGTTCCGACACGACAGCCCCAGCATTTT	CASGLVPTRQPQHF
once	TRBJ1-1	TRBV7-2	NA	TGTGCCAGCAGCTTAGGTCAGGGGACTGAAGCTTTCTTT	CASSLGQGTEAFF
NA	TRBJ1-5	TRBV18	NA	TGTGCCAGCTCAGCACAAACAGGGTTTCTAGGAGGCAATCAGCCCCAGCATTTT	CASSAQTGFLGGNQPQHF
NA	TRBJ2-5	TRBV7-2	NA	TGTGCCAGCAGCGCTCGGGTTCAAGAGACCCAGTACTTC	CASSARVQETQYF
NA	TRBJ2-5	TRBV11-2	NA	TGTGCCAGCAGCCCAAGTCGGGTTCAGGAGACCCAGTACTTC	CASSPSRVQETQYF
NA	TRBJ1-2	TRBV7-9	TRBD1	TGTGCCAGCAGCGAAACCGGGACAGTCGATGGCTACACCTTC	CASSETGTVDGYTF
NA	TRBJ2-1	TRBV6-5	NA	TGTGCCAGCCATAGCGACAATGAGCAGTTCTTC	CASHSDNEQFF
NA	TRBJ2-3	TRBV5-1	TRBD1	TGCGCCAGCAGCTTACTAGGACAGGTAGCAGATACGCAGTATTTT	CASSLLGQVADTQYF
NA	TRBJ2-2	TRBV19	NA	TGTGCCAGTAGGACCGCGGGAATGACCGGGGAGCTGTTTTTT	CASRTAGMTGELFF
NA	TRBJ1-2	TRBV6-5	NA	TGTGCCAGCAGGAGGCTAAATCAGGGATGGGATGGCTACACCTTC	CASRRLNQGWDGYTF
NA	TRBJ1-5	TRBV7-6	NA	TGTGCCAGCAGCTTAGGAGGTTTTCAGCCCCAGCATTTT	CASSLGGFQPQHF
NA	TRBJ2-3	TRBV10-3	NA	TGTGCCATCAGTGAGTTATCAGGACTTATCACAGATACGCAGTATTTT	CAISELSGLITDTQYF
NA	TRBJ2-1	TRBV29-1	TRBD2	TGCAGCGTTGAGACTAGCGGGCTCTACAATGAGCAGTTCTTC	CSVETSGLYNEQFF
NA	TRBJ1-2	TRBV9	NA	TGTGCCAGCAGCCCATGGGGCTCCGACTATGGCTACACCTTC	CASSPWGSDYGYTF
many	TRBJ1-2	TRBV7-6	NA	TGTGCCAGCAGCTCCTTGGGCGTCGGGACGGCGGGGCCCAAGTTAGCTAACTATGGCTACACCTTC	CASSSLGVGTAGPKLANYGYTF
NA	TRBJ1-2	TRBV5-4	NA	TGTGCCAGCAGCTTGTACGGCGGGGGCGGAGGCTACACCTTC	CASSLYGGGGGYTF
once	TRBJ1-2	TRBV6-5	NA	TGTGCCAGCAGTTTACCAGGGGTAGGCTACACCTTC	CASSLPGVGYTF
once	TRBJ2-5	TRBV3-1/TRBV3-2	NA	TGTGCCAGCAGCCAACTCCAAGAGACCCAGTACTTC	CASSQLQETQYF
NA	TRBJ1-1	TRBV7-3	NA	TGTGCCAGCAGCCCCGGACACGTGAACACTGAAGCTTTCTTT	CASSPGHVNTEAFF
NA	TRBJ2-2	TRBV4-3	NA	TGCGCCAGCAGCCATCTCGTACAGGGCGCCGGGGAGCTGTTTTTT	CASSHLVQGAGELFF
few	TRBJ1-3	TRBV2	NA	TGTGCCAGCAGTGAGCCCCGGGCTGGAAACACCATATATTTT	CASSEPRAGNTIYF
NA	TRBJ1-5	TRBV2	TRBD1	TGTGCCAGCAGTGAGGACAGGGGGCCTGGGCCCCAGCATTTT	CASSEDRGPGPQHF
NA	TRBJ1-2	TRBV19	TRBD1	TGTGCCAGTAGTGGCCAGACCGGGACAGCCTATGGCTACACCTTC	CASSGQTGTAYGYTF
once	TRBJ1-5	TRBV7-8	NA	TGTGCCAGCAGCCGAGGGGCTTCCATCGTCAGCAATCAGCCCCAGCATTTT	CASSRGASIVSNQPQHF
NA	TRBJ2-2	TRBV5-6	TRBD1	TGTGCCAGCAGCCCATATACAGGGGGAACTAACACCGGGGAGCTGTTTTTT	CASSPYTGGTNTGELFF
NA	TRBJ1-5	TRBV12-3/TRBV12-4	NA	TGTGCCAGCAGGATACGGGATCAGCCCCAGCATTTT	CASRIRDQPQHF
NA	TRBJ1-1	TRBV4-1	NA	TGCGCCAGCAGCCATCCCCCAGGGACGTTGGAGGGGAACACTGAAGCTTTCTTT	CASSHPPGTLEGNTEAFF
NA	TRBJ2-5	TRBV5-1	TRBD1	TGTGCCAGCAACCGGGACAGGGGGGTGGAGACCCAGTACTTC	CASNRDRGVETQYF
NA	TRBJ1-1	TRBV5-1	TRBD1	TGTGCCAGCAGCCCCGGACAGGGCTCTTTATGGGGAACTTTCTTT	CASSPGQGSLWGTFF
NA	TRBJ1-2	TRBV9	TRBD1	TGTGCCAGCAGCGCTTGGACAGGGTCCAACTATGGCTACACCTTC	CASSAWTGSNYGYTF
NA	TRBJ2-7	TRBV7-2	NA	TGTGCCAGCAGCGCTTCGCCAGGCTACGAGCAGTACTTC	CASSASPGYEQYF
NA	TRBJ1-2	TRBV10-3	TRBD1	TGTGCCATATGGATGCAGGGGGCGGTTGGGAACTATGGCTACACCTTC	CAIWMQGAVGNYGYTF